The 27 T cell receptor beta chains listed next were all sequenced from one sample in a study of T cells after yellow fever vaccination (dated by TCRdb to between 2018 and 2020). Preparation of the library involved 5' RACE. The sequencer listed for this sample is Illumina HiSeq 2500. The raw public reads went through TCRdb reprocessing: fastp at Q25, MiXCR clone calling, in-frame beta chains kept. Identical CDR3 proteins give one entry, which carries the most common genes and DNA. The sample includes more than 350,000 distinct CDR3 sequences, with roughly 11% observed a single time. Of the sample, 18% falls within the top ten clones. Per the publication, the treatment or condition label means: live attenuated yellow fever vaccine strain. The sample consisted of PBMCs, taken on the day of the first yellow fever vaccination. The receptors were sampled from a man younger than 35 who received the YFV17D yellow fever vaccine.

This clonotype occurred a few times. V usage is TRBV4-3 and J usage is TRBJ2-3, with TRBD2 as a possible D gene (6 bases). The V end was cut by 0 bases, the J end by 5 bases, with 15 bases between. Germline values: CDR1 LGHNA, CDR2 YSLEER. CDR3 length: 16 residues. The CDR3 nucleotides are TGCGCCAGCAGCCAAGATTCCGCAGTCGGGGGAGATACGCAGTATTTT. As protein: CASSQDSAVGGDTQYF.

Comments on this clonotype: This sequence may be a read error, since a much larger clone differs from it by one base. The chain has TRBV5-1 and TRBJ2-1, with D uncertain. This CDR3 contains 15 residues. Germline V gives CDR1 SGHRS, CDR2 YFSETQ. CDR3 sequence: CASSLGHLLYNEQIF. The DNA for the CDR3 is TGCGCCAGCAGCTTGGGCCACCTCCTCTACAATGAGCAGATCTTC. Combining the CDR3 with reference TRBV5-1 and TRBJ2-1 gives the whole variable domain KAGVTQTPRYLIKTRGQQVTLSCSPISGHRSVSWYQQTPGQGLQFLFEYFSETQRNKGNFPGRFSGRQFSNSRSEMNVSTLELGDSALYLCASSLGHLLYNEQIFGPGTRLTVL.

This clonotype was seen at least ten times. The chain couples TRBV7-8 to TRBJ2-1, with a possible D match to TRBD2 (6 bases). Trimming pared 1 base from V and 7 bases from J, leaving 17 bases between. The CDR3 has 16 amino acids. From germline, CDR1 is SGHVS and CDR2 FQNEAQ. DNA of the CDR3: TGTGCCAGCAGCTTAGGCCGGCAGGGTCGGGGGAATGAGCAGTTCTTC. It encodes CASSLGRQGRGNEQFF.

This clonotype appeared a few times. The chain links TRBV12-3 or TRBV12-4 to TRBJ1-1; D gene uncertain. The CDR3 extends over 14 amino acids. V lost 10 bases to trimming and J lost 1 base, with 16 bases between them. The chain's CDR3 is CATKLPSQNTEAFF. The CDR3 DNA reads as TGTGCCACCAAACTCCCCAGTCAGAACACTGAAGCTTTCTTT.

This clonotype turned up a few times. The V gene is TRBV5-5, the J gene TRBJ1-1; D possibly corresponds to TRBD1 (6 bases). This CDR3 contains 14 residues. With 0 bases removed from V and 3 bases from J, the gap between germline ends came to 9 bases. In germline, CDR1 is SGHKS, CDR2 YYEKEE (reference sequence). This CDR3 is CASSLGGADTEAFF. The CDR3 DNA reads TGTGCCAGCAGCTTGGGGGGGGCGGACACTGAAGCTTTCTTT. Variable domain in full (rest from reference TRBV5-5 and TRBJ1-1): DAGVTQSPTHLIKTRGQQVTLRCSPISGHKSVSWYQQVLGQGPQFIFQYYEKEERGRGNFPDRFSARQFPNYSSELNVNALLLGDSALYLCASSLGGADTEAFFGQGTRLTVV.

This chain connects TRBV4-1 to TRBJ2-2, with D tentatively TRBD2 (5 bases). With 2 bases removed from V and 8 bases from J, the gap between germline ends came to 12 bases. Germline V gives CDR1 MGHRA, CDR2 YSYEKL. The CDR3 runs 14 residues. CDR3: CASSQSFGEGELFF. The CDR3 DNA follows: TGCGCCAGCAGCCAAAGTTTCGGGGAGGGGGAGCTGTTTTTT.

The V gene is TRBV6-5, the J gene TRBJ2-4, with D possibly TRBD1 on 6 matching bases. The CDR3 spans 15 residues. Germline loops: CDR1 MNHEY, CDR2 SVGAGI. V dropped 4 bases and J dropped 3 bases, with 13 bases sitting between them. For the CDR3, the DNA is TGTGCCAGCAGTTTCGCAGGACAGTACAAAAACATTCAGTACTTC. Translated: CASSFAGQYKNIQYF.

This clonotype was detected only a few times. The V gene is TRBV10-3, the J gene TRBJ2-7, with D maybe TRBD2 (6 bases). Germline assignment: CDR1 ENHRY and CDR2 SYGVKD. The V end was cut by 0 bases, the J end by 4 bases, with 7 bases between. CDR3 length equals 13 residues. This CDR3 reads CAISESGLYEQYF. The DNA for the CDR3 is TGTGCCATCAGTGAGTCGGGACTTTACGAGCAGTACTTC.

This clonotype was detected a few times. The chain has TRBV20-1 and TRBJ2-7; D perhaps matches TRBD1 (6 bases). The germline V and J ends were trimmed by 0 bases and 6 bases, with 15 bases remaining between them. Germline V lookup: CDR1 DFQATT, CDR2 SNEGSKA (reference sequence). This CDR3 is 14 amino acids long. CDR3 sequence: CSARDLRQGSEQYF. The CDR3 DNA reads as TGCAGTGCTAGAGATTTAAGGCAGGGGAGCGAGCAGTACTTC.

There are many counts of this clonotype. The genes are TRBV29-1 and TRBJ2-3; 8 bases match TRBD1. Germline V lookup: CDR1 SQVTM, CDR2 ANQGSEA. The ends lost 3 bases at V and 3 bases at J; junction bases unmatched: 5. The CDR3 has 14 residues. The CDR3 nucleotides are TGCAGCGTTGATGACAGGGGTGTGACAGATACGCAGTATTTT. Translating it yields CSVDDRGVTDTQYF.

This clonotype has just a few counts. The V call is TRBV20-1, the J call TRBJ2-5; D ambiguous. The germline CDR1 and CDR2 sequences are DFQATT and SNEGSKA (reference sequence). The ends were cut back, 6 bases at V and 4 bases at J, with 15 bases in the middle. The length of the CDR3 is 13 residues. For the CDR3, the DNA is TGCAGTGCCTCTGTGGGTCGGCTAGAGACCCAGTACTTC. Encoded protein: CSASVGRLETQYF.

The chain recombines TRBV3-1 with TRBJ1-3; the D is unclear. Germline V gene lookup returns CDR1 LGHDT and CDR2 YNNKEL (reference sequence). The V end lost 1 base, the J end lost 1 base, and 8 bases lay between the germline ends. This CDR3 region has 15 residues. The CDR3 DNA reads as TGTGCCAGCAGCCAAGGAGTAGTATCTGGAAACACCATATATTTT. This gives the protein CASSQGVVSGNTIYF.

This chain links TRBV28 with TRBJ1-5; D gene uncertain. V lost 2 bases to trimming and J lost 7 bases, with 12 bases between them. This CDR3 contains 14 residues. The germline CDR1 and CDR2 sequences are MDHEN and SYDVKM. CDR3 in DNA: TGTGCCAGCAGTTTACGGGATTGGGAGCAGCCCCAGCATTTT. Its protein product is CASSLRDWEQPQHF.

This clonotype was detected a few times. The J gene is TRBJ2-3, the V gene TRBV2; D is perhaps TRBD1 or TRBD2 (6 bases each). Germline V gene sequence: CDR1 SNHLY, CDR2 FYNNEI. This CDR3 contains 14 residues. Trimming left V 8 bases short and J 6 bases short, with 18 bases between. CDR3 nucleotides: TGTGCCAGCGGGGGGCGGGCGGAGGGGGATACGCAGTATTTT. It translates to CASGGRAEGDTQYF. Supplemented by reference TRBV2 and TRBJ2-3, the full variable domain reads EPEVTQTPSHQVTQMGQEVILRCVPISNHLYFYWYRQILGQKVEFLVSFYNNEISEKSEIFDDQFSVERPDGSNFTLKIRSTKLEDSAMYFCASGGRAEGDTQYFGPGTRLTVL.

This clonotype was seen more than once but under ten times. The CDR3 nucleotides are TGTGCCAGTAGTATACACAGACCCACGAACACCGGGGAGCTGTTTTTT. Encoded protein: CASSIHRPTNTGELFF. The chain is built from TRBV19 and TRBJ2-2; D remains ambiguous. Trimming removed 2 bases at V and 0 bases at J, with 10 bases between. CDR3 length: 16 residues. CDR1 is LNHDA and CDR2 is SQIVND in the germline V gene (reference sequence).

This clonotype was seen many times. The chain links TRBV5-6 to TRBJ2-1; D remains ambiguous. The CDR3 totals 13 residues. The V end lost 5 bases, the J end lost 2 bases, and 8 bases lay between the germline ends. The germline gives CDR1 SGHDT, CDR2 YYEEEE. This chain's CDR3 is CASSSSTYNEQFF. As DNA, the CDR3 is TGTGCCAGCAGTTCGAGTACCTACAATGAGCAGTTCTTC.

This clonotype was found a few times. The V and J genes are TRBV9 and TRBJ2-7; weak D call: TRBD1 (6 bases). The V end lost 3 bases, the J end lost 6 bases, and 13 bases lay between the germline ends. Germline V gives CDR1 SGDLS, CDR2 YYNGEE. The CDR3 loop spans 13 amino acids. The CDR3 DNA reads as TGTGCCAGCAGCGGAACAGGGATCGGCGAGCAGTACTTC. The encoded protein is CASSGTGIGEQYF.

This clonotype was seen a few times. V is TRBV24-1 and J is TRBJ2-1; possible D gene TRBD1, 6 bases. The germline V gene has CDR1 KGHDR and CDR2 SFDVKD. CDR3 length: 16 amino acids. Trimming cost V 3 bases and J 0 bases, with 11 bases left between them. For the CDR3, the DNA is TGTGCCACCAGTGATCTCGGACAGAGCTCCTACAATGAGCAGTTCTTC. Translation: CATSDLGQSSYNEQFF.

V and J are TRBV28 and TRBJ2-5; 10 bases map to TRBD2. J lost 3 bases, V lost 4 bases, and 5 bases had no gene match. CDR3 length: 15 amino acids. Germline loops: CDR1 MDHEN, CDR2 SYDVKM. This CDR3 reads CASSSPAGGEETQYF. The CDR3 DNA is TGTGCCAGCAGTTCCCCAGCGGGGGGGGAAGAGACCCAGTACTTC.

The sample holds a few counts of this clonotype. V is TRBV7-2 and J is TRBJ2-3; either TRBD1 or TRBD2 may supply D (5 bases each). CDR3 length equals 13 residues. CDR1 is SGHTA, CDR2 FQGNSA, per germline. The germline V and J ends were trimmed by 3 bases and 8 bases, with 12 bases remaining between them. The CDR3 region has the DNA TGTGCCAGCAGCTTCGAGGGGTATGGTACGCAGTATTTT. Translating it yields CASSFEGYGTQYF.

This clonotype was counted between two and nine times. This sequence joins TRBV11-2 and TRBJ1-4, with a possible D match to TRBD1 (5 bases). The CDR3 runs to 16 residues. Per the germline V gene, CDR1 is SGHAT and CDR2 is FQNNGV. Trimming left V 5 bases short and J 2 bases short, with 15 bases between. The CDR3 DNA follows: TGTGCCAGCAGCCTATTGGCCAGGGACACTAATGAAAAACTGTTTTTT. As protein: CASSLLARDTNEKLFF.

A few counts support this clonotype. V is TRBV5-1 and J is TRBJ1-3; D gene uncertain. The V gene's germline CDR1 is SGHRS and CDR2 YFSETQ. The CDR3 has 16 amino acids. Trimming removed 0 bases from V and 0 bases from J, with 10 bases in between. Written as DNA, the CDR3 is TGCGCCAGCAGCTTGGGGGTGCCCACCTCTGGAAACACCATATATTTT. As protein: CASSLGVPTSGNTIYF.

The sample holds a few counts of this clonotype. As DNA, the CDR3 is TGTGCCAGCGGAATGCCCGGGGGGAATCAGCCCCAGCATTTT. Translation gives CASGMPGGNQPQHF. The V call is TRBV12-3 or TRBV12-4, the J call TRBJ1-5, with D maybe TRBD1 (5 bases). The ends were cut back, 8 bases at V and 4 bases at J, with 15 bases in the middle. The CDR3 totals 14 residues.

This clonotype was recorded many times. The chain employs TRBV4-1 and TRBJ2-5; a weak D match, TRBD1 (6 bases). Per the germline V gene, CDR1 is MGHRA and CDR2 is YSYEKL. Trimming cost V 1 base and J 4 bases, with 10 bases left between them. The CDR3 consists of 14 residues. The CDR3 DNA reads TGCGCCAGCAGCCAAGGGACAGTCCCAGAGACCCAGTACTTC. Its translation: CASSQGTVPETQYF.

V usage is TRBV30 and J usage is TRBJ1-6; D is ambiguous. The germline CDR1 and CDR2 sequences are GTSNPN and SVGIG (reference sequence). Trimming cost V 0 bases and J 7 bases, with 13 bases left between them. The CDR3 sequence is 15 residues long. CDR3 sequence reads: CAWSVLRTENSPLHF. In DNA, the CDR3 is TGTGCCTGGAGTGTGCTCCGGACGGAGAATTCACCCCTCCACTTT.

This clonotype was recorded a few times. The rearrangement links TRBV19 to TRBJ1-5; D possibly corresponds to TRBD1 (5 bases). The ends were cut back, 3 bases at V and 6 bases at J, with 12 bases in the middle. This CDR3 comprises 14 residues. Germline values: CDR1 LNHDA, CDR2 SQIVND (reference sequence). The CDR3 DNA follows: TGTGCCAGTAGTATTGCCGGGGGAGGTCAGCCCCAGCATTTT. This gives the protein CASSIAGGGQPQHF.

The chain carries TRBV14 and TRBJ2-6, with unresolved D. CDR1 is SGHDN and CDR2 is FVKESK in the germline V gene. There are 15 residues in the CDR3. Trimming pared 2 bases from V and 0 bases from J, leaving 5 bases between. The CDR3 spells CASSQWLSGANVLTF. DNA of the CDR3: TGTGCCAGCAGCCAATGGCTCTCTGGGGCCAACGTCCTGACTTTC.